The rows below give T cell receptor beta chains drawn from one sample of a study of blood T cell repertoires in COVID-19. Profiled with immunoSEQ multiplex PCR; TCRdb holds only in-frame clones, not every one. The data show roughly 20,000 clones, roughly 80% seen once. Material: peripheral blood. Source of these receptors: a man between 60 and 75 years old with active COVID-19. CDR3s include the opening cysteine and the closing phenylalanine or tryptophan. Each record gives: CDR3 DNA, CDR3 protein, clone size, J gene, D gene, V gene. D genes are given only for firm matches. Rows may omit the clone size; those that give it use once, few, many or a size class.

TGTGCCAGCAGCCCCGGACTAGCGGGAGCAGAGACCCAGTACTTC | CASSPGLAGAETQYF | once | TRBJ2-5 | TRBD2 | TRBV6-2/TRBV6-3
TGTGCCAGCAGTGCCATTAGCAAAGCAGGACAAGGAGAGCAGTACTTC | CASSAISKAGQGEQYF | once | TRBJ2-7 | - | TRBV6-1
TGTGCCACTACAGGGGACGATTACTCTGGAAACACCATATATTTT | CATTGDDYSGNTIYF | - | TRBJ1-3 | TRBD1 | TRBV19
TGTGCCGTTCTGGGGGGGGGAGCCACTGAAGCTTTCTTT | CAVLGGGATEAFF | - | TRBJ1-1 | - | TRBV28
TGTGCCAGCAGCTTGGCGGGGACTAGCGGGAGGCTCGAGCAGTACTTC | CASSLAGTSGRLEQYF | - | TRBJ2-7 | TRBD2 | TRBV5-4
TGTGCCAGCAGTGGGCAATCTAGGAACACTGAAGCTTTCTTT | CASSGQSRNTEAFF | - | TRBJ1-1 | - | TRBV25-1
TGTGCCTGGGCTCCGAGCTCCTACAATGAGCAGTTCTTC | CAWAPSSYNEQFF | - | TRBJ2-1 | - | TRBV30
TGTGCCAGCAGCCCCCTCACTAGCGGTTCCTACGAGCAGTACTTC | CASSPLTSGSYEQYF | - | TRBJ2-7 | TRBD2 | TRBV7-9
TGTGCTAGTGGACCACGCGGGCTAGCTTTCTTT | CASGPRGLAFF | - | TRBJ1-1 | - | TRBV12-5
TGTGCCAGCAGCTTGTCGGGGGGTAGGCTTCAGCCCCAGCATTTT | CASSLSGGRLQPQHF | - | TRBJ1-5 | - | TRBV5-5
TGTGCCAGCAGCTTATCTCGAGGGGGTGAAGCTTTCTTT | CASSLSRGGEAFF | - | TRBJ1-1 | - | TRBV7-2
TGTGCCAGCTCACCGCAGGGACAGGGTGGATATGGCTACACCTTC | CASSPQGQGGYGYTF | - | TRBJ1-2 | TRBD1 | TRBV18
TGTGCCAGCAGCTCTACAGGGATTGAGCAGTTCTTC | CASSSTGIEQFF | once | TRBJ2-1 | - | TRBV7-2
TGTGCCAGCAGTTTACTCACTTGGGATACGCAGTATTTT | CASSLLTWDTQYF | once | TRBJ2-3 | - | TRBV27
TGTGCCACCAGTGACCCTAGCGGGTCCGGGGGGAATACGCAGTATTTT | CATSDPSGSGGNTQYF | few | TRBJ2-3 | TRBD2 | TRBV24-1